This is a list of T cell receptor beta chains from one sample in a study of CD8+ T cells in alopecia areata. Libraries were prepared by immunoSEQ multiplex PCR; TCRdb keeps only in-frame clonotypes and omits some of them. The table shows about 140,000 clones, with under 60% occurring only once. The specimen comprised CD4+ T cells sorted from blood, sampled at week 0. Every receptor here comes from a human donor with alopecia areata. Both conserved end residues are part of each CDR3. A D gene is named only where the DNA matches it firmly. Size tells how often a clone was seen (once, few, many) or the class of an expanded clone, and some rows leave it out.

CDR3: CSAVGSYIGSYEQYF; DNA: TGCAGCGCCGTAGGGTCGTACATCGGATCCTACGAGCAGTACTTC; J: TRBJ2-7; size: NA; length: 15; D: NA; V: TRBV29-1
CDR3: CSAVTDLGIGNQPQHF; DNA: TGCAGCGCTGTGACAGATTTGGGTATAGGCAATCAGCCCCAGCATTTT; J: TRBJ1-5; size: NA; length: 16; D: NA; V: TRBV29-1
CDR3: CAWSRGLQETQYF; DNA: TGTGCCTGGAGTCGGGGCCTGCAAGAGACCCAGTACTTC; J: TRBJ2-5; size: few; length: 13; D: NA; V: TRBV30
CDR3: CSGGQGPNYGYTF; DNA: TGCAGCGGGGGACAGGGCCCTAACTATGGCTACACCTTC; J: TRBJ1-2; size: NA; length: 13; D: TRBD1; V: TRBV29-1
CDR3: CASSLSAGQSYGYTF; DNA: TGTGCCAGCAGTTTATCCGCAGGACAGTCCTATGGCTACACCTTC; J: TRBJ1-2; size: NA; length: 15; D: NA; V: TRBV27
CDR3: CASSPGHSGGDTQYF; DNA: TGTGCCAGCTCACCGGGGCACTCCGGTGGAGATACGCAGTATTTT; J: TRBJ2-3; size: NA; length: 15; D: NA; V: TRBV18
CDR3: CASSLDPFSGANVLTF; DNA: TGTGCCAGCAGCCTGGATCCGTTCTCTGGGGCCAACGTCCTGACTTTC; J: TRBJ2-6; size: few; length: 16; D: NA; V: TRBV7-2
CDR3: CASNGGTGNTIYF; DNA: TGTGCCAGCAACGGAGGAACGGGAAACACCATATATTTT; J: TRBJ1-3; size: NA; length: 13; D: NA; V: TRBV9
CDR3: CASSQSEEAKNIQYF; DNA: TGCGCCAGCAGCCAAAGCGAGGAGGCCAAAAACATTCAGTACTTC; J: TRBJ2-4; size: NA; length: 15; D: NA; V: TRBV5-1
CDR3: CASTSRTGIYGYTF; DNA: TGTGCCAGCACCTCAAGGACAGGGATCTATGGCTACACCTTC; J: TRBJ1-2; size: NA; length: 14; D: TRBD1; V: TRBV6-5
CDR3: CATKGSYEQYF; DNA: TGTGCCACCAAGGGGAGCTACGAGCAGTACTTC; J: TRBJ2-7; size: NA; length: 11; D: NA; V: TRBV6-5
CDR3: CASSPSRRQGQPQHF; DNA: TGTGCCAGCAGCCCAAGTCGCCGCCAGGGTCAGCCCCAGCATTTT; J: TRBJ1-5; size: NA; length: 15; D: NA; V: TRBV6-5
CDR3: CASSQGDPRYQETQYF; DNA: TGCGCCAGCAGCCAGGGGGACCCACGGTACCAAGAGACCCAGTACTTC; J: TRBJ2-5; size: NA; length: 16; D: NA; V: TRBV4-3
CDR3: CASSMGTSDTDTQYF; DNA: TGTGCCAGCAGTATGGGGACTAGTGACACAGATACGCAGTATTTT; J: TRBJ2-3; size: NA; length: 15; D: TRBD2; V: TRBV6-1
CDR3: CASQGQLAYEQYF; DNA: TGTGCCTCCCAAGGACAGTTAGCCTACGAGCAGTACTTC; J: TRBJ2-7; size: few; length: 13; D: NA; V: TRBV2
CDR3: CASSWDRTTGELFF; DNA: TGTGCCAGCAGCTGGGACAGGACGACCGGGGAGCTGTTTTTT; J: TRBJ2-2; size: few; length: 14; D: TRBD1; V: TRBV5-4
CDR3: CASSFNPDSEQFF; DNA: TGTGCCAGCAGCTTTAATCCAGACAGTGAGCAGTTCTTC; J: TRBJ2-1; size: NA; length: 13; D: NA; V: TRBV7-9
CDR3: CASSQVTDKNIQYF; DNA: TGCGCCAGCAGCCAAGTAACTGACAAAAACATTCAGTACTTC; J: TRBJ2-4; size: NA; length: 14; D: NA; V: TRBV4-1
CDR3: CASIGTAPYEQYF; DNA: TGCGCCAGCATTGGTACAGCGCCCTACGAGCAGTACTTC; J: TRBJ2-7; size: NA; length: 13; D: NA; V: TRBV5-1
CDR3: CATTAYEQETQYF; DNA: TGTGCCACCACGGCATACGAGCAAGAGACCCAGTACTTC; J: TRBJ2-5; size: NA; length: 13; D: NA; V: TRBV15
CDR3: CASTSSSSSYEQYF; DNA: TGTGCCAGCACCTCGAGTTCGAGTAGCTACGAGCAGTACTTC; J: TRBJ2-7; size: once; length: 14; D: NA; V: TRBV7-2
CDR3: CASSPSGETQYF; DNA: TGTGCCAGCAGCCCCTCGGGAGAGACCCAGTACTTC; J: TRBJ2-5; size: NA; length: 12; D: NA; V: TRBV4-2
CDR3: CASSPGQEGEQNQPQHF; DNA: TGTGCCAGCAGCCCGGGACAGGAAGGGGAACAGAATCAGCCCCAGCATTTT; J: TRBJ1-5; size: NA; length: 17; D: TRBD1; V: TRBV14
CDR3: CASSQWGLRSTDTQYF; DNA: TGCGCCAGCAGCCAGTGGGGCCTCAGGAGCACAGATACGCAGTATTTT; J: TRBJ2-3; size: NA; length: 16; D: NA; V: TRBV4-3
CDR3: CASSLGPTPTEAFF; DNA: TGCGCCAGCAGCTTGGGACCAACCCCCACTGAAGCTTTCTTT; J: TRBJ1-1; size: NA; length: 14; D: NA; V: TRBV5-1
CDR3: CASSGQEQETQYF; DNA: TGTGCCAGCAGCGGACAGGAACAAGAGACCCAGTACTTC; J: TRBJ2-5; size: few; length: 13; D: TRBD1; V: TRBV2
CDR3: CASSPGQISMGTEAFF; DNA: TGTGCCAGCAGCCCCGGACAGATATCCATGGGCACTGAAGCTTTCTTT; J: TRBJ1-1; size: NA; length: 16; D: NA; V: TRBV11-2
CDR3: CASSVAGEYNEQFF; DNA: TGTGCCAGCAGCGTAGCTGGGGAGTACAATGAGCAGTTCTTC; J: TRBJ2-1; size: NA; length: 14; D: NA; V: TRBV9
CDR3: CATQAGISNQPQHF; DNA: TGTGCCACCCAGGCAGGGATCAGCAATCAGCCCCAGCATTTT; J: TRBJ1-5; size: NA; length: 14; D: NA; V: TRBV19